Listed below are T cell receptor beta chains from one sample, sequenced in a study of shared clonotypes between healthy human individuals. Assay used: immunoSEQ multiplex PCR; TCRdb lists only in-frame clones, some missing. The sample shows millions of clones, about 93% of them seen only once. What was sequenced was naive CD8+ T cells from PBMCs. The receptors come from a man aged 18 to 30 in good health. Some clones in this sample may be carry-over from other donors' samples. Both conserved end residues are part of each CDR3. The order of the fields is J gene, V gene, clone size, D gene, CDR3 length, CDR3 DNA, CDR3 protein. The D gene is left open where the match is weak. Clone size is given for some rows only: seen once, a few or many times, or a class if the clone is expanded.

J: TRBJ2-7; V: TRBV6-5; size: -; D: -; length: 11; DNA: TGTGCCAGCAGTCCCGGCGACGAGCAGTACTTC; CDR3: CASSPGDEQYF
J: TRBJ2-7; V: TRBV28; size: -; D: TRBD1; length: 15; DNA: TGTGCCAGCAGTTTACGGGGGACAGGGGGCTACGAGCAGTACTTC; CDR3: CASSLRGTGGYEQYF
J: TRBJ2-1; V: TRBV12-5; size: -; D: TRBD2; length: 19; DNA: TGTGCTAGTGGTTTGTACGGGGTGCTAGCGGGAGTGGAATGGAATGAGCAGTTCTTC; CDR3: CASGLYGVLAGVEWNEQFF
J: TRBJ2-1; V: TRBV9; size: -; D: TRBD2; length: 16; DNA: TGTGCCAGCAGCGTAGAGCGGGAAAAGGATTACAATGAGCAGTTCTTC; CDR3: CASSVEREKDYNEQFF
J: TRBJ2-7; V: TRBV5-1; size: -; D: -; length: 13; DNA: TGCGCCAGCAGCCACTCCCGGGACTACGAGCAGTACTTC; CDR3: CASSHSRDYEQYF
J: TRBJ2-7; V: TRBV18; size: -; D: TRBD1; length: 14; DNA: TGTGCCAGCTCACCCGGGGACAGGGGGCGCGAGCAGTACTTC; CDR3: CASSPGDRGREQYF
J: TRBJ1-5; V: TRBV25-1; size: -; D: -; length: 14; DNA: TGTGCCAGCTCTGTAGGGGGTGGCAATCAGCCCCAGCATTTT; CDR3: CASSVGGGNQPQHF
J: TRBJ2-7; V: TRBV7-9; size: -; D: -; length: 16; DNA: TGTGCCAGCAGCTTAGTGGTGGGGCCGCTATCCTACGAGCAGTACTTC; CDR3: CASSLVVGPLSYEQYF
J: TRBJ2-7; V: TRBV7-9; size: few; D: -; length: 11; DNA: TGTGCCAGCAGCTCGCGAGCCGAGCAGTACTTC; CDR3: CASSSRAEQYF
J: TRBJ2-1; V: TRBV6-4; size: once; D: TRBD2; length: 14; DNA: TGTGCCAGCAGGCCGGGACTAGGGAATCATGAGCAGTTCTTC; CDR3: CASRPGLGNHEQFF
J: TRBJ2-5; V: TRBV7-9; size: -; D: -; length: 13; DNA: TGTGCCAGCAGCCATGGTGGGCAAGAGACCCAGTACTTC; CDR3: CASSHGGQETQYF
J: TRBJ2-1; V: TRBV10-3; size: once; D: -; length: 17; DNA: TGTGCCATCAGTGCAGCGATCAGTGGGGCCCACGGCGATGAGCAGTTCTTC; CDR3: CAISAAISGAHGDEQFF
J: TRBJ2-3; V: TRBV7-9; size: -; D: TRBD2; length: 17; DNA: TGTGCCAGCAGCTCTACTAGCGGGGGGACTAGCACAGATACGCAGTATTTT; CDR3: CASSSTSGGTSTDTQYF
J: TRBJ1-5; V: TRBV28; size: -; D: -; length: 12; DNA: TGTGCCACCTCAGGACCGAATCAGCCCCAGCATTTT; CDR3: CATSGPNQPQHF
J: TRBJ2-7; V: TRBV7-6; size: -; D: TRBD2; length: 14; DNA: TGTGCCAGCAGCTTAGGGACTAGTACCTACGAGCAGTACTTC; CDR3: CASSLGTSTYEQYF
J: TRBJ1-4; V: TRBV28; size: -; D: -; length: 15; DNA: TGTGCCAGCCTGCGGGGGCCCAGGCGGGGAGAAAAACTGTTTTTT; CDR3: CASLRGPRRGEKLFF
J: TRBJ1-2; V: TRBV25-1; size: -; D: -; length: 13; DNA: TGTGCCAGCAGTGAATATACCCTGGAAGGACAGACCTTC; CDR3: CASSEYTLEGQTF
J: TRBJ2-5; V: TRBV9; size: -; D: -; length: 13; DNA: TGTGCCAGCAGCGTAGTTAGCCAAGAGACCCAGTACTTC; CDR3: CASSVVSQETQYF
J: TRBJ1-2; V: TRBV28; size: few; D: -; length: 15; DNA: TGTGCCAGCAGTTTCCAGGTAGCAGCTAACTATGGCTACACCTTC; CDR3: CASSFQVAANYGYTF
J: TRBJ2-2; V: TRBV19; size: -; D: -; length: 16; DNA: TGTGCCAGTAGTATTGGTGGTCGGACCTACACCGGGGAGCTGTTTTTT; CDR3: CASSIGGRTYTGELFF
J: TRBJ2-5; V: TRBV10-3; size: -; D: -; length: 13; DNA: TGTGCCATCAGTGGAGGTCTCCAAGAGACCCAGTACTTC; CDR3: CAISGGLQETQYF
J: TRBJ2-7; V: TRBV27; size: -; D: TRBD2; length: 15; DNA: TGTGCCAGCAGTTTAGGGACTAGCGGGAACTACGAGCAGTACTTC; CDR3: CASSLGTSGNYEQYF
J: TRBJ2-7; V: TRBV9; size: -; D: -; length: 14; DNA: TGTGCCAGCAGCGTAGGGTCAGATTCTTACGAGCAGTACTTC; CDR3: CASSVGSDSYEQYF
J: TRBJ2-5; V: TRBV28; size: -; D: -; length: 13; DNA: TGTGCCAGCAGTCCAGGCGTACGGGAGACCCAGTACTTC; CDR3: CASSPGVRETQYF
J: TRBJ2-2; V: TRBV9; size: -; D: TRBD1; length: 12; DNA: TGTGCCAGCAGCGAAAACAGGGGGCAGCTGTTTTTT; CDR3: CASSENRGQLFF
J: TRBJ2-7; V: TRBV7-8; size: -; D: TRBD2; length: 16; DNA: TGTGCCAGCAGCTACGCTAGCGGGAGAAGCTCCTACGAGCAGTACTTC; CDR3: CASSYASGRSSYEQYF
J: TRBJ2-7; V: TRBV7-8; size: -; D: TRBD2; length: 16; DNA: TGTGCCAGCAGCCCCATTCCCGGGGGAGGGCACACCGAGCAGTACTTC; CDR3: CASSPIPGGGHTEQYF
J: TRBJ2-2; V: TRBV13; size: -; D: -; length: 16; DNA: TGTGCCAGCAGCTCACATAGGGAGGAATGGGTCGGGGAGCTGTTTTTT; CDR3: CASSSHREEWVGELFF
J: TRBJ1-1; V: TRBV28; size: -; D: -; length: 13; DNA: TGTGCCAGCACTTTGATCGGGGGTACTGAAGCTTTCTTT; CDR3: CASTLIGGTEAFF
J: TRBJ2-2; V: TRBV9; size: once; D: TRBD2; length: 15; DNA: TGTGCCAGTCAATTGGGGACTAGCTCCACCGGGGAGCTGTTTTTT; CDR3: CASQLGTSSTGELFF
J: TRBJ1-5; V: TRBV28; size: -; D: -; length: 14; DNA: TGTGCCAGCAACCTGGGACTACTCAATCAGCCCCAGCATTTT; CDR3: CASNLGLLNQPQHF
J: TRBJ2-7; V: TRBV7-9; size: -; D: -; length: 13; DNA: TGTGCCAGCAGTGGGAAACAAAACTACGAGCAGTACTTC; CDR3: CASSGKQNYEQYF
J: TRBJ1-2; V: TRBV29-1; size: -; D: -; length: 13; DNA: TGCAGCGTTGAAGGGGGGGCCCGGTATGGCTACACCTTC; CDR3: CSVEGGARYGYTF
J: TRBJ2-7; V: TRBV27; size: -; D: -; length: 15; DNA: TGTGCCAGCAGTTCTATTAGCCTTATACACTACGAGCAGTACTTC; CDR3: CASSSISLIHYEQYF
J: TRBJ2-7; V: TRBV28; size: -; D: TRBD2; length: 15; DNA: TGTGCCAGCAGTTTAGGAGCTAGCGGGGCCTACGAGCAGTACTTC; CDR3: CASSLGASGAYEQYF
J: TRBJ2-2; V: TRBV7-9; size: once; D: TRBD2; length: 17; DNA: TGTGCCAGCAGATCCGGGACTAGCGGGGTTAACACCGGGGAGCTGTTTTTT; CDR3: CASRSGTSGVNTGELFF
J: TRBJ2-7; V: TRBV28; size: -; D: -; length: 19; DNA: TGTGCCAGCAGTTTATACGGGACAGGGATAGTAGCGGGAGCCTACGAGCAGTACTTC; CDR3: CASSLYGTGIVAGAYEQYF
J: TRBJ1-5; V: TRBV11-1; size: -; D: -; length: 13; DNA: TGTGCCAGCAGCCTCGGATCTAATCAGCCCCAGCATTTT; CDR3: CASSLGSNQPQHF
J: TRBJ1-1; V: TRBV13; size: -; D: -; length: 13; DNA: TGTGCCAGCAGCCCCCGGTCGGGTCCCGAAGCTTTCTTT; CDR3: CASSPRSGPEAFF
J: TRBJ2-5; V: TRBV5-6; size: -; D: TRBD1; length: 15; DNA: TGTGCCAGCAGCTTCGCGACAGGGGCCCAAGAGACCCAGTACTTC; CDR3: CASSFATGAQETQYF
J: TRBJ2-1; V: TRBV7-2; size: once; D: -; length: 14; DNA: TGTGCCAGCAGCACCGGGGGCTCCTACAATGAGCAGTTCTTC; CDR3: CASSTGGSYNEQFF
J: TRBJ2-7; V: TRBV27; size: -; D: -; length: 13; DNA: TGTGCCAGCAGTTTAGGGCGGTCCTACGAGCAGTACTTC; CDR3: CASSLGRSYEQYF
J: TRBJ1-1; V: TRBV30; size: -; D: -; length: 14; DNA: TGTGCCTGGAGTTATGAAAGGCTAAAACCTGAAGCTTTCTTT; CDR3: CAWSYERLKPEAFF
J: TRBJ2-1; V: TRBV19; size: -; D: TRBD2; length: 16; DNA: TGTGCCAGTACCAGGACTAGCGGGGCCACCTACAATGAGCAGTTCTTC; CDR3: CASTRTSGATYNEQFF
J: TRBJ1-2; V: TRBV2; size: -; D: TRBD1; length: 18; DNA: TGTGCCAGCAGTGAAATCTTTAGGTTTGGGGACAGAAGCTATGGCTACACCTTC; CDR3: CASSEIFRFGDRSYGYTF
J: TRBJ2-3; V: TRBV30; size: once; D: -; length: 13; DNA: TGTGCCTGGAGTCCGATAGTGACAGATACGCAGTATTTT; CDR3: CAWSPIVTDTQYF
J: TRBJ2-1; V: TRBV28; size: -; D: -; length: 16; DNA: TGTGCCAACCCCTTAAGCGGGGACAGCTCCTACAATGAGCAGTTCTTC; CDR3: CANPLSGDSSYNEQFF
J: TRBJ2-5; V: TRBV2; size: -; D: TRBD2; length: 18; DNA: TGTGCCAGCAGTGAAGCTCGGCGGCTAGCGGGGCAAAAAGAGACCCAGTACTTC; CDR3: CASSEARRLAGQKETQYF
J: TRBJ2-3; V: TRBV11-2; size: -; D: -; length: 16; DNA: TGTGCCAGCAGCTTAGTACCCGGGGTGGGCACAGATACGCAGTATTTT; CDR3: CASSLVPGVGTDTQYF
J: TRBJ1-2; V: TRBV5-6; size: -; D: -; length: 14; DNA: TGTGCCAGCAGCCCCGTGGGCTCCTTCTATGGCTACACCTTC; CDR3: CASSPVGSFYGYTF
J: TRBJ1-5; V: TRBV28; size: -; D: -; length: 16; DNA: TGTGCCAGCAGTTTTGGGGGGAGGGGACGCAATCAGCCCCAGCATTTT; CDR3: CASSFGGRGRNQPQHF
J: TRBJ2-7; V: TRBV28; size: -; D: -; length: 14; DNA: TGTGCCAGCAGTTTCCAGGGGATTACCTACGAGCAGTACTTC; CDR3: CASSFQGITYEQYF
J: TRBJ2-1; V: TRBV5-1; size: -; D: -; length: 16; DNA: TGCGCCAGCAGCTTGCTTGTGGAGCGGAGTTACAATGAGCAGTTCTTC; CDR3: CASSLLVERSYNEQFF
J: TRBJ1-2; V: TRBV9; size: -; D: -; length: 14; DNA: TGTGCCAGCAGCCGAGTACAGGATGGGGATGGCTACACCTTC; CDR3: CASSRVQDGDGYTF
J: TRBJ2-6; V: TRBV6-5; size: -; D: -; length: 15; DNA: TGTGCCACCAGGAGGGGGCTTGGTGGGGCCAACGTCCTGACTTTC; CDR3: CATRRGLGGANVLTF
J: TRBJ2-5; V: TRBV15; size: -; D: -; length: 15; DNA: TGTGCCACCAGCAGAGATATTCAGTCGGGGGAGACCCAGTACTTC; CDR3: CATSRDIQSGETQYF
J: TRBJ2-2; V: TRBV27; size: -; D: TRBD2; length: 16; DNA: TGTGCCAGCAGTTTATCGAGGGGACTAGCGTCCGGGGAGCTGTTTTTT; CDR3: CASSLSRGLASGELFF
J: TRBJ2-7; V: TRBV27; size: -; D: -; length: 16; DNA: TGTGCCAGCAGTCCCGGGAGGGGGACAGGGTCCCACGAGCAGTACTTC; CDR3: CASSPGRGTGSHEQYF
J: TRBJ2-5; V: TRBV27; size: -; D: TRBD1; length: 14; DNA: TGTGCCAGCAGACTACAGGGGGCGGGAGAGACCCAGTACTTC; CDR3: CASRLQGAGETQYF